The 11 T cell receptor beta chains given below trace back to one sample, sequenced in a study of graft-versus-host responses after intestinal transplantation. What these receptors recognize is not known. Sequencing used immunoSEQ multiplex PCR; TCRdb keeps in-frame clones, though not all of them. Of over 100,000 clones in the sample, about 93% are singletons; the top ten hold more than 0.09%. The sequencing used unstimulated CD4+ T cells sorted from spleen or lymph node cells, collected before intestinal transplant. Receptors were obtained from a human donor who received an intestinal transplant.

The rearrangement links TRBV5-1 to TRBJ1-1, with D possibly being TRBD1 (6 bases). Between the trimmed V and J ends, which lost 4 bases and 1 base, there was a span of 17 bases. In germline, CDR1 is SGHRS, CDR2 YFSETQ. The CDR3 contains 16 residues. The CDR3 coding sequence is TGCGCCAGCAGCCCGGGGGCAGGGGCTTCGAACACTGAAGCTTTCTTT. This gives the protein CASSPGAGASNTEAFF.

The chain carries TRBV5-1 and TRBJ1-3; D gene uncertain. The CDR3 contains 14 residues. With 1 base removed from V and 0 bases from J, the gap between germline ends came to 5 bases. Germline CDR1 is SGHRS and CDR2 is YFSETQ. The CDR3 DNA sequence: TGCGCCAGCAGCTTGTTCCTCTCTGGAAACACCATATATTTT. Its protein product is CASSLFLSGNTIYF.

V is TRBV6-6 and J is TRBJ1-1; the D gene is possibly TRBD1 (6 bases). The CDR3 has 15 amino acids. The germline V gene encodes CDR1 MNHNY and CDR2 SVGAGI (reference sequence). V dropped 7 bases and J dropped 3 bases, with 18 bases sitting between them. CDR3 loop: CASTEGGARYTEAFF. Written as DNA, the CDR3 is TGTGCCAGCACCGAGGGGGGGGCGCGATACACTGAAGCTTTCTTT.

This chain links TRBV5-4 with TRBJ2-3; TRBD2 matches 7 bases. Germline assignment: CDR1 SGHNT and CDR2 YYREEE (reference sequence). The CDR3 totals 16 residues. V was pared by 5 bases and J by 3 bases, with 12 bases of the junction left unmatched. The CDR3 here is CASRPTSAGDTDTQYF. The CDR3 region has the DNA TGTGCCAGCAGACCAACCTCGGCGGGAGATACAGATACGCAGTATTTT.

The rearrangement joins TRBV10-3 to TRBJ1-5; TRBD1 matches 9 bases. V shed 6 bases and J 6 bases; nucleotides not matched to a gene: 6. Germline V lookup: CDR1 ENHRY, CDR2 SYGVKD. The CDR3 sequence is 14 residues long. CDR3 DNA sequence: TGTGCCATCAGCGGACAGGGGCCAGGTCAGCCCCAGCATTTT. This translates into CAISGQGPGQPQHF.

This clone was counted once. This chain uses TRBV5-6 with TRBJ2-5; TRBD1 matches 8 bases. The germline V gene encodes CDR1 SGHDT and CDR2 YYEEEE. The trim removed 4 bases at V and 3 bases at J, leaving 5 bases unmatched. CDR3 length: 14 residues. CDR3 protein: CASSRTGLKETQYF. Written as DNA, the CDR3 is TGTGCCAGCAGCCGGACAGGGTTGAAAGAGACCCAGTACTTC.

V is TRBV6-5 and J is TRBJ2-5; 10 positions match TRBD2. There are 14 residues in the CDR3. Looked up from germline, CDR1 is MNHEY and CDR2 is SVGAGI. V dropped 5 bases and J dropped 4; count of bases not matched to a gene: 4. This CDR3 reads CASSPGLAVETQYF. The CDR3 DNA is TGTGCCAGCAGTCCCGGACTAGCGGTAGAGACCCAGTACTTC.

V and J are TRBV5-1 and TRBJ2-5; no firm D call. The CDR3 is 14 amino acids. CDR1 is SGHRS and CDR2 is YFSETQ in the germline V gene. V shed 0 bases and J shed 2 bases, with 8 bases lying between them. The CDR3 spells CASSLASRQETQYF. The DNA for the CDR3 is TGCGCCAGCAGCTTGGCCAGTCGGCAAGAGACCCAGTACTTC.

V and J are TRBV6-5 and TRBJ2-7, with a possible D match to TRBD2 (5 bases). V was shortened by 7 bases and J by 0 bases, with 13 bases between the two germline ends. Germline CDR1 is MNHEY and CDR2 is SVGAGI. The CDR3 extends over 14 amino acids. CDR3 amino acids: CASKPGLSSYEQYF. Here the CDR3 DNA reads TGTGCCAGCAAGCCGGGGTTGAGCTCCTACGAGCAGTACTTC.

CDR3 DNA sequence: TGTGCCAGCAGTTACAGTCAAGCTAACTATGGCTACACCTTC. Translation gives CASSYSQANYGYTF. The gene calls are TRBV6-6 and TRBJ1-2; D uncertain. The germline V gene encodes CDR1 MNHNY and CDR2 SVGAGI (reference sequence). The V gene lost 2 bases and the J gene lost 0 bases, with 7 bases spanning the gap. The CDR3 is made up of 14 amino acids.

The V and J genes are TRBV6-5 and TRBJ2-7; D possibly corresponds to TRBD2 (5 bases). The ends were cut back, 4 bases at V and 6 bases at J, with 22 bases in the middle. There are 16 residues in the CDR3. CDR1 is MNHEY, CDR2 SVGAGI, per germline. CDR3 region: CASSSLSEGGRGEQYF. CDR3 DNA: TGTGCCAGCAGTTCTCTGTCGGAAGGAGGCCGTGGCGAGCAGTACTTC.